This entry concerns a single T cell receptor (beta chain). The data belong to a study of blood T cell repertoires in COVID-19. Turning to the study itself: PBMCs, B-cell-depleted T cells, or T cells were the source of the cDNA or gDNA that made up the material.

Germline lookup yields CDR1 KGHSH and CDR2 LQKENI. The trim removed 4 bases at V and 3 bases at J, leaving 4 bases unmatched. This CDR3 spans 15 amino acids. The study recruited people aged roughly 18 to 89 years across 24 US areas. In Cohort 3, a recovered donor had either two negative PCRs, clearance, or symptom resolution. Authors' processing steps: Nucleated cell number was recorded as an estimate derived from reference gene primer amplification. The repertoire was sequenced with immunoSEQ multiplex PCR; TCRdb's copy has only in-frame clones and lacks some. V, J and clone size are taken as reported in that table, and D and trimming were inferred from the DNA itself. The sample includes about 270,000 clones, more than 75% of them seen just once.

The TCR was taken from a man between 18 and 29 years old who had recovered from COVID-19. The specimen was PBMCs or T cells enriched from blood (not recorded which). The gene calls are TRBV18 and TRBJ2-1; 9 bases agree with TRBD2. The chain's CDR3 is CASSHSGGNYNEQFF. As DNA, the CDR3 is TGTGCCAGCTCACATAGCGGGGGTAACTACAATGAGCAGTTCTTC.